These 8 T cell receptor beta chains share one sample of origin, sequenced in a study of radiotherapy plus CTLA-4 blockade in lung cancer. Profiled with immunoSEQ multiplex PCR; TCRdb holds only in-frame clones, not every one. This sample has about 39,000 clones, with roughly three quarters found just once. Sequences were derived from peripheral blood, sampled from a patient treated with radiotherapy plus ipilimumab. Receptor source: a human donor with non-small cell lung cancer that progressed on radiotherapy plus ipilimumab.

V and J are TRBV7-5 and TRBJ1-3; TRBD1 is taken as the D call from the table, unchecked against the DNA. TRBV7-5 is a recognized pseudogene. The CDR3 is 16 amino acids. Here the CDR3 reads CARIPTGGELGNTIYF. CDR3 in DNA: TGTGCCAGAATTCCGACAGGGGGCGAATTGGGAAACACCATATATTTT.

The genes are TRBV10-3 and TRBJ2-5, with 13 positions matching TRBD2. CDR3 length equals 15 residues. CDR1 ENHRY and CDR2 SYGVKD come from the germline V gene. V was pared by 6 bases and J by 5 bases, with 6 bases of the junction left unmatched. The DNA for the CDR3 is TGTGCCATCAGCACCGGGACTAGCGGGATGGAGACCCAGTACTTC. Protein: CAISTGTSGMETQYF.

The rearrangement joins TRBV19 to TRBJ1-2; D perhaps matches TRBD1 (5 bases). V was clipped by 3 bases and J by 1 base, with 12 bases between them. In germline, CDR1 is LNHDA, CDR2 SQIVND (reference sequence). This CDR3 region has 15 residues. CDR3 sequence: CASSIGGTVNYGYTF. CDR3 bases: TGTGCCAGTAGTATCGGAGGGACGGTTAACTATGGCTACACCTTC.

The chain combines TRBV7-9 with TRBJ2-7, with a weak D call TRBD2 (6 bases). CDR1 and CDR2 from the germline V gene are SEHNR and FQNEAQ (reference sequence). The CDR3 totals 13 residues. Trimming took 4 bases from V and 1 from J, leaving 8 bases between them. CDR3 sequence: CASSSGSSYEQYF. The CDR3 nucleotides read TGTGCCAGCAGCTCCGGGAGTTCCTACGAGCAGTACTTC.

This clone is medium-sized (0.01 to 0.1%) by share. The V call is TRBV27, the J call TRBJ1-4, with D maybe TRBD1 (5 bases). Per the germline V gene, CDR1 is MNHEY and CDR2 is SMNVEV (reference sequence). V was clipped by 1 base and J by 10 bases, with 16 bases between them. This CDR3 is built from 15 residues. In nucleotides, the CDR3 is TGTGCCAGCAGTTTATTGTTAGGGGAGGCATCAAAACTGTTTTTT. As protein: CASSLLLGEASKLFF. The full variable domain, rest sourced from reference TRBV27 and TRBJ1-4, is EAQVTQNPRYLITVTGKKLTVTCSQNMNHEYMSWYRQDPGLGLRQIYYSMNVEVTDKGDVPEGYKVSRKEKRNFPLILESPSPNQTSLYFCASSLLLGEASKLFFGSGTQLSVL.

J is TRBJ1-1 and V is TRBV5-1; TRBD1 matches 11 bases. Germline values: CDR1 SGHRS, CDR2 YFSETQ. The CDR3 spans 15 residues. With 4 bases clipped from V and 4 bases from J, the junction kept 6 bases outside the gene matches. CDR3 loop: CASSLRTGGGTEAFF. The CDR3 bases are TGCGCCAGCAGCCTTCGGACAGGGGGCGGCACTGAAGCTTTCTTT.

This clone was picked up a small number of times. The rearrangement joins TRBV7-2 to TRBJ2-1, with D perhaps TRBD2 (7 bases). The germline V gene has CDR1 SGHTA and CDR2 FQGNSA. The CDR3 length is 15 residues. V was shortened by 1 base and J by 8 bases, with 15 bases between the two germline ends. The CDR3 region has the DNA TGTGCCAGCAGCTTAGTGTGGGGGGGCCCCGATGAGCAGTTCTTC. Residues: CASSLVWGGPDEQFF.

A word on this clone: A read error may account for a junction end that differs from germline. This chain links TRBV7-7 with TRBJ1-4; D unresolved. CDR3 length: 11 amino acids. Germline V gives CDR1 SSHAT, CDR2 FNYEAQ (reference sequence). This CDR3 is CASSPGVRLFF. CDR3 nucleotide sequence: TGTGCTAGCAGCCCCGGAGTCAGACTGTTTTTT.